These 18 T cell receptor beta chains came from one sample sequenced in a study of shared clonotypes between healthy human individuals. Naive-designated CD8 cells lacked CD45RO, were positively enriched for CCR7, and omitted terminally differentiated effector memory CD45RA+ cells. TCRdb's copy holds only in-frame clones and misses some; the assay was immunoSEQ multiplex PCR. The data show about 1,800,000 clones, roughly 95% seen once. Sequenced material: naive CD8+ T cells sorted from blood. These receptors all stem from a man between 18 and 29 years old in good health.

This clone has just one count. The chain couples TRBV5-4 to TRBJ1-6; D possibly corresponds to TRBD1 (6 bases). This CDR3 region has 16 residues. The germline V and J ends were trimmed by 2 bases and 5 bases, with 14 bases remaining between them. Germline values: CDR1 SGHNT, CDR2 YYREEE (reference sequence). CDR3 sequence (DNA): TGTGCCAGCAGCTTCCTCGGGGGGCACGATAATTCACCCCTCCACTTT. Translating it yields CASSFLGGHDNSPLHF. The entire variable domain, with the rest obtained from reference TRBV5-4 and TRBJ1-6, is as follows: ETGVTQSPTHLIKTRGQQVTLRCSSQSGHNTVSWYQQALGQGPQFIFQYYREEENGRGNFPPRFSGLQFPNYSSELNVNALELDDSALYLCASSFLGGHDNSPLHFGNGTRLTVT.

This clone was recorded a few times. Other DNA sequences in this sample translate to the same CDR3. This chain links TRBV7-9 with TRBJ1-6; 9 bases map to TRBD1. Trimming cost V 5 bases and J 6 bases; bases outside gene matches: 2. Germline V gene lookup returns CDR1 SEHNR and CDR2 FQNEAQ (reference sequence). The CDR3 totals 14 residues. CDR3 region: CASSTGQGNSPLHF. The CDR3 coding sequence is TGTGCCAGCAGCACGGGACAGGGTAATTCACCCCTCCACTTT.

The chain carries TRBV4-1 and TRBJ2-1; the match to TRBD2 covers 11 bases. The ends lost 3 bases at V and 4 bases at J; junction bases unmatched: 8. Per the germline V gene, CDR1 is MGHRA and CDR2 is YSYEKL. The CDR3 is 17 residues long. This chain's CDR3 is CASSHALAGGRYNEQFF. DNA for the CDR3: TGCGCCAGCAGCCATGCGCTAGCGGGGGGCAGATACAATGAGCAGTTCTTC.

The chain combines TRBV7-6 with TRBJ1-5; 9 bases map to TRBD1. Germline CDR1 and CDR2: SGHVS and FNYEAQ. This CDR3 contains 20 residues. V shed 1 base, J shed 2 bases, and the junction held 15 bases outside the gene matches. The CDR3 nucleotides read TGTGCCAGCAGCTTAGGACCGGGACAGGGACCTGTGGATGGCAATCAGCCCCAGCATTTT. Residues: CASSLGPGQGPVDGNQPQHF.

This chain's CDR3 is CAWEVGTDTQYF. The CDR3, as DNA: TGTGCCTGGGAAGTGGGCACAGATACGCAGTATTTT. This chain links TRBV30 with TRBJ2-3; D remains ambiguous. Germline CDR1 GTSNPN, CDR2 SVGIG (reference sequence). This CDR3 spans 12 amino acids. V was cut by 5 bases and J by 1 base, with 7 bases left in between. Full variable domain (missing parts from reference TRBV30 and TRBJ2-3): SQTIHQWPATLVQPVGSPLSLECTVEGTSNPNLYWYRQAAGRGLQLLFYSVGIGQISSEVPQNLSASRPQDRQFILSSKKLLLSDSGFYLCAWEVGTDTQYFGPGTRLTVL.

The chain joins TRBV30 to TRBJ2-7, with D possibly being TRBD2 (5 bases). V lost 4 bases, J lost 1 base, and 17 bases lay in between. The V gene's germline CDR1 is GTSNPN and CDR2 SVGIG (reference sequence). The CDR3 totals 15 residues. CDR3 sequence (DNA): TGTGCCTGGACCCCGGACCGGACGGGGTCCTACGAGCAGTACTTC. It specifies CAWTPDRTGSYEQYF.

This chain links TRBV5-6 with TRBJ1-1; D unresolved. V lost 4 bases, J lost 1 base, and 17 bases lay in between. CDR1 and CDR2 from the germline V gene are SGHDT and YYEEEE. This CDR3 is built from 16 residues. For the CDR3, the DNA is TGTGCCAGCAGCAGTTTAGGCCCTATAGGGAACACTGAAGCTTTCTTT. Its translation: CASSSLGPIGNTEAFF. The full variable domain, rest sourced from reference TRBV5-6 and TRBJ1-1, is DAGVTQSPTHLIKTRGQQVTLRCSPKSGHDTVSWYQQALGQGPQFIFQYYEEEERQRGNFPDRFSGHQFPNYSSELNVNALLLGDSALYLCASSSLGPIGNTEAFFGQGTRLTVV.

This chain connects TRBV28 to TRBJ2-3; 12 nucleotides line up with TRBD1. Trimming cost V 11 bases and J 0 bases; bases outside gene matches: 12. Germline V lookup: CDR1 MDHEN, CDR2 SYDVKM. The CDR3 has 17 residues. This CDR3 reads CAYSSRDRGPSTDTQYF. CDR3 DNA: TGTGCCTATAGTAGCCGGGACAGGGGGCCTAGCACAGATACGCAGTATTTT.

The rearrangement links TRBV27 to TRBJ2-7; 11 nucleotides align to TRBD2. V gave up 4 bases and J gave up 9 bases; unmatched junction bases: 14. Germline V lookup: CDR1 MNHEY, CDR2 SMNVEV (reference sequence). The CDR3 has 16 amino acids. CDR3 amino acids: CASSSRLAGIQAGQYF. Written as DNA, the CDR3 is TGTGCCAGCAGTTCCCGACTAGCGGGGATTCAGGCCGGGCAGTACTTC.

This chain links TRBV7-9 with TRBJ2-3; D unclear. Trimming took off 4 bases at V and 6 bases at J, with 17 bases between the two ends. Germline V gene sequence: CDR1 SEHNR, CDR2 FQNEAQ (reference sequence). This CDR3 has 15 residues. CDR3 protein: CASSSEWALDDTQYF. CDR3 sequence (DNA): TGTGCCAGCAGCTCGGAATGGGCATTGGACGATACGCAGTATTTT.

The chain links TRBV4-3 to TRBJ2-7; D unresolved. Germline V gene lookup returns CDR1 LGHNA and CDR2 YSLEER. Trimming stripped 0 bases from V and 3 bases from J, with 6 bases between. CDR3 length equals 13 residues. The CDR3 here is CASSQEIVYEQYF. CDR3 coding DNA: TGCGCCAGCAGCCAAGAAATTGTCTACGAGCAGTACTTC.

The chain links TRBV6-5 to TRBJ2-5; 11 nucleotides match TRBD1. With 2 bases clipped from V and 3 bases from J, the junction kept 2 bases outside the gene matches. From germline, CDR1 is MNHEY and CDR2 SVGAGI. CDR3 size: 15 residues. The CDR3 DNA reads TGTGCCAGCAGTTACGGACAGGGGGCAAAAGAGACCCAGTACTTC. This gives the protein CASSYGQGAKETQYF.

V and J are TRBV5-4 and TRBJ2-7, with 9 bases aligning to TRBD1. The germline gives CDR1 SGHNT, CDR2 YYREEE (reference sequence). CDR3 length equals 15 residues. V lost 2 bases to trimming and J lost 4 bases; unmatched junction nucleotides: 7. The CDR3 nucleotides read TGTGCCAGCAGCTTACCAGGACAGGGGATTTACGAGCAGTACTTC. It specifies CASSLPGQGIYEQYF.

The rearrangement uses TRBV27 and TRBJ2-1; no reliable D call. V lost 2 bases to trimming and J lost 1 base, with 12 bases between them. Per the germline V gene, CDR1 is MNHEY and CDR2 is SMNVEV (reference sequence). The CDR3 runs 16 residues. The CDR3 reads CASSLEKGSSYNEQFF. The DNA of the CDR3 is TGTGCCAGCAGTTTAGAAAAGGGATCGTCCTACAATGAGCAGTTCTTC.

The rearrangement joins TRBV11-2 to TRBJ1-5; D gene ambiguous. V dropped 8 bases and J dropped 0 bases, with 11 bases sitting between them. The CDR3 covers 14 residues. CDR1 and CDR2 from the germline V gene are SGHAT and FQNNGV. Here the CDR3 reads CASGEGNSNQPQHF. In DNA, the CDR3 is TGTGCCAGCGGAGAAGGTAATAGCAATCAGCCCCAGCATTTT.

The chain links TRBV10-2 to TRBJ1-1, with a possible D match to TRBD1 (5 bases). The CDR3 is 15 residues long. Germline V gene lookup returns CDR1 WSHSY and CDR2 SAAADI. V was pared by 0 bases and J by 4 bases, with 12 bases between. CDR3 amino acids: CASSESGQGFTEAFF. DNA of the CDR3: TGCGCCAGCAGTGAGTCGGGGCAGGGTTTCACTGAAGCTTTCTTT.

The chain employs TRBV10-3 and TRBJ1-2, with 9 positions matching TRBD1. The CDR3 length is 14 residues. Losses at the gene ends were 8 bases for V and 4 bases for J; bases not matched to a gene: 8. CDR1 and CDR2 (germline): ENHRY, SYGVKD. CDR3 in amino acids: CAIEEGQGLYGYTF. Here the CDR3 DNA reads TGTGCCATCGAAGAGGGACAGGGTCTCTATGGCTACACCTTC.

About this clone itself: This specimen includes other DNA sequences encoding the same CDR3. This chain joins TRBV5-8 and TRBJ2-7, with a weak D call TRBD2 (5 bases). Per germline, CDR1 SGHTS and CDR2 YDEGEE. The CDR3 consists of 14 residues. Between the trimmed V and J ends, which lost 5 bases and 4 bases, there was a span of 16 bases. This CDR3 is CASSLRGLSYEQYF. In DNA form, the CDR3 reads TGTGCCAGCAGTCTAAGAGGGCTCTCTTACGAGCAGTACTTC.